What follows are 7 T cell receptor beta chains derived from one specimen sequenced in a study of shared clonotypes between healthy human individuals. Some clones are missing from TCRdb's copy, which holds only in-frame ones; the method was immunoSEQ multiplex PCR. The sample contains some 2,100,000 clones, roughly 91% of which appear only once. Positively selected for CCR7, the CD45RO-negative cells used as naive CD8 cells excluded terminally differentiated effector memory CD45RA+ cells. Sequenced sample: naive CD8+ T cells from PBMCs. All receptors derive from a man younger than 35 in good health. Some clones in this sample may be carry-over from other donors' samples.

The CDR3 nucleotides are TGTGCCAGCAGTTCCCCGGGGCCAGACTATGGCTACACCTTC. Protein: CASSSPGPDYGYTF. The chain carries TRBV28 and TRBJ1-2, with D possibly being TRBD1 (5 bases). CDR3 length: 14 amino acids. Trimming took 4 bases from V and 3 from J, leaving 12 bases between them. Germline values: CDR1 MDHEN, CDR2 SYDVKM.

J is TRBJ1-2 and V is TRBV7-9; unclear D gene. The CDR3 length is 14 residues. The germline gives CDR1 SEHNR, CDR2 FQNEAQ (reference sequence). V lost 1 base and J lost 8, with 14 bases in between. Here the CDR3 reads CASSLGVPDGGYTF. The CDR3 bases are TGTGCCAGCAGCTTAGGTGTCCCAGATGGAGGCTACACCTTC.

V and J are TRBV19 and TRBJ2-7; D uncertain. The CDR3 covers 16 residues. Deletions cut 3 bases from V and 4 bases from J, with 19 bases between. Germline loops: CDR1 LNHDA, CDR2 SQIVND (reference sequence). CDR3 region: CASSITLSNRKYEQYF. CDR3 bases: TGTGCCAGTAGTATCACACTTTCGAACCGAAAGTACGAGCAGTACTTC. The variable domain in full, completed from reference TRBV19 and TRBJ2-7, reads DGGITQSPKYLFRKEGQNVTLSCEQNLNHDAMYWYRQDPGQGLRLIYYSQIVNDFQKGDIAEGYSVSREKKESFPLTVTSAQKNPTAFYLCASSITLSNRKYEQYFGPGTRLTVT.

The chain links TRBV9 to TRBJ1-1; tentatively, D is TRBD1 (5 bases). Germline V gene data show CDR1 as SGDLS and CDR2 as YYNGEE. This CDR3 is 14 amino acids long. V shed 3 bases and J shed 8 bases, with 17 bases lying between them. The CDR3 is CASSDAGMGSEAFF. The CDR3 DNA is TGTGCCAGCAGCGATGCAGGGATGGGGTCAGAAGCTTTCTTT.

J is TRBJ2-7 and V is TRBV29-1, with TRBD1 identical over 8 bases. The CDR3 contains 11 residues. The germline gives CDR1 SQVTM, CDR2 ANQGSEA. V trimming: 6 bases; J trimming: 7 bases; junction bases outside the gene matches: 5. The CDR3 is CSVLTGVEQYF. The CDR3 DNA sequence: TGCAGCGTCCTGACAGGGGTGGAGCAGTACTTC.

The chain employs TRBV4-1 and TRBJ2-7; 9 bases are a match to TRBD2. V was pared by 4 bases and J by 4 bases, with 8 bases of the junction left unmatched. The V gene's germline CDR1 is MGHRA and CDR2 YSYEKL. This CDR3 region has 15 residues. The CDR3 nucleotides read TGCGCCAGCAGCCTTAGCGGGAGCGGACCTTACGAGCAGTACTTC. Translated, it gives CASSLSGSGPYEQYF.

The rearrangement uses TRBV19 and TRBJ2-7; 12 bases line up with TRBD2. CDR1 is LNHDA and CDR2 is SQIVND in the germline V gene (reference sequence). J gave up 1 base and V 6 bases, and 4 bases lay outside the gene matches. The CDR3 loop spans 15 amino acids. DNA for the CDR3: TGTGCCAGTAGACGGACTAGCGGGGAGTCCTACGAGCAGTACTTC. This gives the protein CASRRTSGESYEQYF.